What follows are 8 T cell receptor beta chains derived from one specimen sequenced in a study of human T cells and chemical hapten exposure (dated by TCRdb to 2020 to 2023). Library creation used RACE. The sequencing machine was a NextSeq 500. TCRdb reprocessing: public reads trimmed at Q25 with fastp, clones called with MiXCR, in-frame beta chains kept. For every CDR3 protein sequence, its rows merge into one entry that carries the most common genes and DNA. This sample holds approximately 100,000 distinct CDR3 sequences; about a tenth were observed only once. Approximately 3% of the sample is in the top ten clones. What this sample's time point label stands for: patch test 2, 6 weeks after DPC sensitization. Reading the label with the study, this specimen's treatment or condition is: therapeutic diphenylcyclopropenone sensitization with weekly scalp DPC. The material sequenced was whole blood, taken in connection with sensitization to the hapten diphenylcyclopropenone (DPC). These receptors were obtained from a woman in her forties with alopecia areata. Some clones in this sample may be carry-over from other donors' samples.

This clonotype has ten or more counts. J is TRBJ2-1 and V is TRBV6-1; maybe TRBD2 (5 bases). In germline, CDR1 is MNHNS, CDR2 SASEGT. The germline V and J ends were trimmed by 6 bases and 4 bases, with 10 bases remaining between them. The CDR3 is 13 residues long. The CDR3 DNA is TGTGCCAGCAGGAAGGTAGCGTACAATGAGCAGTTCTTC. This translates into CASRKVAYNEQFF.

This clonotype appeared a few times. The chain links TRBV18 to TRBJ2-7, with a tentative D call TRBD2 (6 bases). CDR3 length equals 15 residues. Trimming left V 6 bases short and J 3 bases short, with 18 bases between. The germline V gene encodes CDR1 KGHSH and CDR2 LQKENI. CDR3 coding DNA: TGTGCCAGCTCCCCCTACACGGGGGTGGACTACGAGCAGTACTTC. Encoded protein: CASSPYTGVDYEQYF. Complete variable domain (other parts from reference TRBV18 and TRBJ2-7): NAGVMQNPRHLVRRRGQEARLRCSPMKGHSHVYWYRQLPEEGLKFMVYLQKENIIDESGMPKERFSAEFPKEGPSILRIQQVVRGDSAAYFCASSPYTGVDYEQYFGPGTRLTVT.

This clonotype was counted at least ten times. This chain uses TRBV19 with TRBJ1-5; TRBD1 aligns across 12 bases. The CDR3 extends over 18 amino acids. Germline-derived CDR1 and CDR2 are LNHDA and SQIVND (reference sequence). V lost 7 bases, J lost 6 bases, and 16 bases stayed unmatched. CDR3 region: CASKRDGTGGARSQPQHF. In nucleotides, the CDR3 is TGTGCCAGTAAACGGGACGGGACAGGGGGCGCTAGGAGTCAGCCCCAGCATTTT.

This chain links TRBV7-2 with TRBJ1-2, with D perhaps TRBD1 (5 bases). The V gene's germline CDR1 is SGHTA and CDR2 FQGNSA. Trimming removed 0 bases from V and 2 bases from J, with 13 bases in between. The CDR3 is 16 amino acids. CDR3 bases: TGTGCCAGCAGCTTAGCGGGGACCATAACCAACTATGGCTACACCTTC. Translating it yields CASSLAGTITNYGYTF.

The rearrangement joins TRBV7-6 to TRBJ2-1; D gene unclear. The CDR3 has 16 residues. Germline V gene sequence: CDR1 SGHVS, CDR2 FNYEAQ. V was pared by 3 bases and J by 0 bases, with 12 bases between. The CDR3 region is CASSLSQLGSYNEQFF. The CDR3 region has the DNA TGTGCCAGCAGCTTGTCGCAGCTGGGCTCCTACAATGAGCAGTTCTTC.

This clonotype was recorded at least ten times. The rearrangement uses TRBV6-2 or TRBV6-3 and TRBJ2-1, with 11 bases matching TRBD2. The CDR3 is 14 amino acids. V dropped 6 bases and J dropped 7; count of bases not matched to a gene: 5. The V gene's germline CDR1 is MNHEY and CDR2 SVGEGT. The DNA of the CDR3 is TGTGCCAGCAGGATAGCGGGGGGGAATAATGAGCAGTTCTTC. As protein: CASRIAGGNNEQFF.

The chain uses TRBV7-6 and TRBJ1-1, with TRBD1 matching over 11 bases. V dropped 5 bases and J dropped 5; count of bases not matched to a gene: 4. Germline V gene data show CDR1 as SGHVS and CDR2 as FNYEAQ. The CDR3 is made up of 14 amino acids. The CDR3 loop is CASSPRDRGTEAFF. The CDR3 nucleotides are TGTGCCAGCAGCCCAAGGGACAGGGGGACTGAAGCTTTCTTT. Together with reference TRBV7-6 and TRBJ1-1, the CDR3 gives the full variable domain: GAGVSQSPRYKVTKRGQDVALRCDPISGHVSLYWYRQALGQGPEFLTYFNYEAQQDKSGLPNDRFSAERPEGSISTLTIQRTEQRDSAMYRCASSPRDRGTEAFFGQGTRLTVV.

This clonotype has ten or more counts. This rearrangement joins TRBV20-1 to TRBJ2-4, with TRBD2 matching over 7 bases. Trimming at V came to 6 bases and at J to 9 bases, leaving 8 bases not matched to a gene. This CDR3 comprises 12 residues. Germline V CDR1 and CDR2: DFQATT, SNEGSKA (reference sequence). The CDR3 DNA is TGCAGTGCCTTTCTCGGGGAGGGCATTCAGTACTTC. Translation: CSAFLGEGIQYF.